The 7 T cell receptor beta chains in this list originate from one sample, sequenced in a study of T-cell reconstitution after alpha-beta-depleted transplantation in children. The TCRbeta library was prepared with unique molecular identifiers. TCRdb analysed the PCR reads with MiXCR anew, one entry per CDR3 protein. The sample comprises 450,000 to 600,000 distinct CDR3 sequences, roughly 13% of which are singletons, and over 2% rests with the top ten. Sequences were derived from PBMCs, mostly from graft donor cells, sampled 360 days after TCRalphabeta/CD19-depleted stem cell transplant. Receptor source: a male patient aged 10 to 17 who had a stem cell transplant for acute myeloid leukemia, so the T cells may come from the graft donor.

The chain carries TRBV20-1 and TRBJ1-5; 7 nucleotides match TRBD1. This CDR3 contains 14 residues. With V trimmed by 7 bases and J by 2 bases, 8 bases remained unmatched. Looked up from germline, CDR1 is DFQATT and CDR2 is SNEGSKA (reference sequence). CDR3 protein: CSVFSDRGNQPQHF. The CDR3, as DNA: TGCAGTGTTTTCTCCGACAGGGGCAATCAGCCCCAGCATTTT.

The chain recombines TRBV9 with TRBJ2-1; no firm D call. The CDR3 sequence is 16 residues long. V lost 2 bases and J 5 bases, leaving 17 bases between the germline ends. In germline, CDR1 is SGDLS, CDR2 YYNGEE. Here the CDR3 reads CASSVTPGLSDNEQFF. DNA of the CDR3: TGTGCCAGCAGCGTCACCCCTGGTCTATCCGACAATGAGCAGTTCTTC.

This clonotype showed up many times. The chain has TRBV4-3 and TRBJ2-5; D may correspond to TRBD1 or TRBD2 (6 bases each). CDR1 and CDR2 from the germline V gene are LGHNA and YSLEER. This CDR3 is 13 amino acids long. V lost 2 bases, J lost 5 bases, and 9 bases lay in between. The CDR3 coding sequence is TGCGCCAGCAGCCAAACGGGGGCGGAGACCCAGTACTTC. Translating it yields CASSQTGAETQYF.

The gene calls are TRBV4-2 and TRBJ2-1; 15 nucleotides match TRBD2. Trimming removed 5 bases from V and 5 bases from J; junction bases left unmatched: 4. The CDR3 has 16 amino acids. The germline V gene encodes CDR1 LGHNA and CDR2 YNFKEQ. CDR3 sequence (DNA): TGTGCCAGCAGCGTAGGACTAGCGGGAGGGCACAATGAGCAGTTCTTC. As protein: CASSVGLAGGHNEQFF.

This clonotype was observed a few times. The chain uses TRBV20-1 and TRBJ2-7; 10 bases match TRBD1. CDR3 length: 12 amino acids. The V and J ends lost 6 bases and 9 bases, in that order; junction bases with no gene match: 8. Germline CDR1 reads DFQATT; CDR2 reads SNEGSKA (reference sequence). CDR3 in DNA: TGCAGTGCAGAGACAGGGGGCGCTGGGCAGTACTTC. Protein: CSAETGGAGQYF.

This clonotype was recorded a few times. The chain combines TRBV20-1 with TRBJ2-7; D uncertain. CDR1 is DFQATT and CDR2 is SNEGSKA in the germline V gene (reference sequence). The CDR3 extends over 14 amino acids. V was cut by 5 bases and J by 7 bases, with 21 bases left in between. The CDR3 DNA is TGCAGTGCTGGGGTGGTCACGGGCCGTGGGGAGCAGTACTTC. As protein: CSAGVVTGRGEQYF.

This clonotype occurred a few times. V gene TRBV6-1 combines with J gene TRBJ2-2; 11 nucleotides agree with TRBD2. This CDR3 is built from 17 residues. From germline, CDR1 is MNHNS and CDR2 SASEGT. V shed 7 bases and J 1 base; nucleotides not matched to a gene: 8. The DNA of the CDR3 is TGTGCCAGCATCTTTCCTCTAGCGGGAGGGAACACCGGGGAGCTGTTTTTT. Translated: CASIFPLAGGNTGELFF.